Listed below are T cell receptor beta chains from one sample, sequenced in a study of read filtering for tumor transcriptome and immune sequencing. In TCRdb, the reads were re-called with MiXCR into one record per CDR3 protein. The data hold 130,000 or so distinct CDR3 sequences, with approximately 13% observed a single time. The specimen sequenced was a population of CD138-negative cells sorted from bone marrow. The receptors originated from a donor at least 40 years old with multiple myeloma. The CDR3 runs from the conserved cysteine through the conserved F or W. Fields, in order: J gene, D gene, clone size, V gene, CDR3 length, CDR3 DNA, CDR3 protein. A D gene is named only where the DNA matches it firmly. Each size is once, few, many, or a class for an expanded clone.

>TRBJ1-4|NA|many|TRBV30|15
TGTGCCTGGAGTGTAAGAACAACAACTAATGAAAAACTGTTTTTT
CAWSVRTTTNEKLFF
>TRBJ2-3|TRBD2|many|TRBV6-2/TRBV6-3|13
TGTGCCAGCAACGCGGGAGGCCCAGATACGCAGTATTTT
CASNAGGPDTQYF
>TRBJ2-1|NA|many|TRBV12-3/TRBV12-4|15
TGTGCCAGCACTAACCTCCGGGACACAAACAATGAGCAGTTCTTC
CASTNLRDTNNEQFF
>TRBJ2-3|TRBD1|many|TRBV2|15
TGTGCCAGCAGGCTGGGGACAGTCTCCACAGATACGCAGTATTTT
CASRLGTVSTDTQYF
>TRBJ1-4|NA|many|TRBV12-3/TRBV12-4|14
TGTGCCAGCAGTTACGTGGGCGGTAATGAAAAACTGTTTTTT
CASSYVGGNEKLFF
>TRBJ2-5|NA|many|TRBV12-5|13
TGTGCTAGTGGTTTGGACAGGGCGGATACCCAGTACTTC
CASGLDRADTQYF
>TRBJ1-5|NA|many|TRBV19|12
TGTGCCAGTAGTACCCGTGGGGGGCCCCAGCATTTT
CASSTRGGPQHF
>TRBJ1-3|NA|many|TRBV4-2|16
TGTGCCAGCAGCCCGAGACCCCAGAGCTCTGGAAACACCATATATTTT
CASSPRPQSSGNTIYF
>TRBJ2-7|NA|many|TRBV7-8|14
TGTGCCAGCAGCTTATCCCAGTCTTACTACGAGCAGTACTTC
CASSLSQSYYEQYF
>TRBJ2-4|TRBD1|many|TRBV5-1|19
TGCGCCAGCAGCCCGGGGACAGGGGGCTCAGCGGGGGCCAAAAACATTCAGTACTTC
CASSPGTGGSAGAKNIQYF
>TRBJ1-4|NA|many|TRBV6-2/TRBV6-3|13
TGTGCCAGCAAACGCGACAGGTCGGAAAAACTGTTTTTT
CASKRDRSEKLFF
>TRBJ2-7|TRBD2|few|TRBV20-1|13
TGCAGTGTACCTCGGACTAGCGATAACGAGCAGTACTTC
CSVPRTSDNEQYF
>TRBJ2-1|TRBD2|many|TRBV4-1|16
TGCGCCAGCAGCCGGGTAGGCGGGAGCTCCTACAATGAGCAGTTCTTC
CASSRVGGSSYNEQFF
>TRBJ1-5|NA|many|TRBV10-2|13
TGCGCCAGCAGTGAGGGCAGCAATCAGCCCCAGCATTTT
CASSEGSNQPQHF
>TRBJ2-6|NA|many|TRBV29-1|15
TGCAGCGTTAGTGGAGGCTACTCTGGGGCCAACGTCCTGACTTTC
CSVSGGYSGANVLTF
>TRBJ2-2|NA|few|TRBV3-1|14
TGTGCCAGCAGCCAAGATTGGGTAACCGGGGAGCTGTTTTTT
CASSQDWVTGELFF
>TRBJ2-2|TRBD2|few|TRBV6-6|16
TGTGCCAGCAGTACCGGACTAGCGAAAGACACCGGGGAGCTGTTTTTT
CASSTGLAKDTGELFF
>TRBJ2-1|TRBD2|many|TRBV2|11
TGTGCCAGCTTAGCGGGAACTGAGCAGTTCTTC
CASLAGTEQFF
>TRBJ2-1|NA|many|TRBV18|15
TGTGCCAGCTCACCTACGGGACTACAGGGAGGTGAGCAGTTCTTC
CASSPTGLQGGEQFF
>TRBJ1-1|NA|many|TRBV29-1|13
TGCAGCGGGGGCCATCGGGGGGACACTGAAGCTTTCTTT
CSGGHRGDTEAFF
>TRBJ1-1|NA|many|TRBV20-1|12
TGCAGTGCCCAACAGGGGAACACTGAAGCTTTCTTT
CSAQQGNTEAFF
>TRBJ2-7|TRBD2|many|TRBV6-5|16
TGTGCCAGCAGTTACTCGCCTAGCGGGAGTACCTACGAGCAGTACTTC
CASSYSPSGSTYEQYF
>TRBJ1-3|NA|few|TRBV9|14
TGTGCCAGCAGCGTAGGCAGGGTTGGAAACACCATATATTTT
CASSVGRVGNTIYF
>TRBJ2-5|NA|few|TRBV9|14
TGTGCCAGCAGCGTATTGGACGAGAGGGAGACCCAGTACTTC
CASSVLDERETQYF
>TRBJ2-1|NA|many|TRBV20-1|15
TGCAGTGCTACCCCCCTAGGAGGGACGAGGGATGAGCAGTTCTTC
CSATPLGGTRDEQFF